These T cell receptor beta chains were read from a single sample in a study of vaccination and CD4 T cells after COVID-19. TCRdb re-called the PCR reads through MiXCR, storing one row per CDR3 protein. Here the sample spans roughly 5,000 distinct CDR3 sequences, 43% being singletons. These receptors' targets are unknown. Material for sequencing was CD4+ T cells from blood, cultured in vitro. These receptors were obtained from a human donor who had recovered from COVID-19. Each CDR3 is given with its conserved first and last residue. Fields, in order: D gene, V gene, J gene, clone size, CDR3 DNA, CDR3 protein. The D gene is left open where the match is weak. The listing skips clone size in some rows; elsewhere it reads once, few, many or a size class.

-	TRBV5-3	TRBJ2-5	-	TGTGCCAGAAGCCCGACGAAAGAGACCCAGTACTTC	CARSPTKETQYF
TRBD2	TRBV4-2	TRBJ2-7	-	TGTGCCAGCAGCCAAACTAGCGGGCCAGGCTACGAGCAGTACTTC	CASSQTSGPGYEQYF
-	TRBV7-9	TRBJ2-2	few	TGTGCCAGCAGCTTAAGGTTCGCGAACACCGGGGAGCTGTTTTTT	CASSLRFANTGELFF
TRBD2	TRBV20-1	TRBJ2-7	-	TGCAGTGCTAGAGAAACACTAGCGGGAGGCTACGAGCAGTACTTC	CSARETLAGGYEQYF
TRBD2	TRBV2	TRBJ2-7	few	TGTGCCAGCAGTGAATCGGGGGGAAAACCCTACGAGCAGTACTTC	CASSESGGKPYEQYF
-	TRBV7-2	TRBJ2-3	few	TGTGCCAGCAGCCTTCTACCCACAGATACGCAGTATTTT	CASSLLPTDTQYF
TRBD1	TRBV20-1	TRBJ2-2	-	TGCAGTGCTAGAGATACGTATGGACGGGACAGATCCACCGGGGAGCTGTTTTTT	CSARDTYGRDRSTGELFF
-	TRBV12-3/TRBV12-4	TRBJ2-1	-	TGTGCCAGCAGCCGCGGCGGCCCATACGGGCAGTTCTTC	CASSRGGPYGQFF
-	TRBV21-1	TRBJ1-5	-	TGTGCCAGCAGATGGCAGGTAGGCAATCAGCCCCAGCATTTT	CASRWQVGNQPQHF
TRBD2	TRBV19	TRBJ2-1	-	TGTGCCAGTAGTACACTAGCGACCGTCTCCTACAATGAGCAGTTCTTC	CASSTLATVSYNEQFF
-	TRBV27	TRBJ1-1	-	TGTGCCAGCAGTCAACAGGGCCGCACTGAAGCTTTCTTT	CASSQQGRTEAFF
TRBD2	TRBV30	TRBJ2-5	-	TGTGCCTGGAGTCCCGGGACTAGTTTGGAGACCCAGTACTTC	CAWSPGTSLETQYF
TRBD1	TRBV20-1	TRBJ1-2	few	TGCAGTGCTAGCGGATGGGACAGACGAAGCTATGGCTACACCTTC	CSASGWDRRSYGYTF
-	TRBV6-5	TRBJ1-6	few	TGTGCCAGCAGTTACTATCCAGGGTATAATTCACCCCTCCACTTT	CASSYYPGYNSPLHF
TRBD1	TRBV2	TRBJ1-5	-	TGTGCCAGCAGTGATATACAGGGGCGTTCTCAGCCCCAGCATTTT	CASSDIQGRSQPQHF
TRBD1	TRBV6-2/TRBV6-3	TRBJ2-7	few	TGTGCCAGCGCTAAGACGACAGGGGGGTACGAGCAGTACTTC	CASAKTTGGYEQYF
-	TRBV21-1	TRBJ1-5	-	TGTGCCAGCAGGAAGAGACAGGGCGATAGCAATCAGCCCCAGCATTTT	CASRKRQGDSNQPQHF
-	TRBV27	TRBJ1-5	few	TGTGCCAGCAGTTTAGGGTCAGGAGGCAATCAGCCCCAGCATTTT	CASSLGSGGNQPQHF
-	TRBV7-3	TRBJ1-5	-	TGTGCCAGCAGCTTATCTAAATCAATGCACCCCGATCAGCCCCAGCATTTT	CASSLSKSMHPDQPQHF
-	TRBV7-3	TRBJ1-1	few	TGTGCCAGCAGCTTAAATCGGGACACTGAAGCTTTCTTT	CASSLNRDTEAFF
-	TRBV7-2	TRBJ2-2	-	TGTGCCAGCAGCCCGGCTACCCACACCGGGGAGCTGTTTTTT	CASSPATHTGELFF
TRBD2	TRBV7-2	TRBJ2-5	-	TGTGCCAGCAGCCGTAGCGGGAGTCTAGAGACCCAGTACTTC	CASSRSGSLETQYF
TRBD2	TRBV20-1	TRBJ2-5	medium-sized	TGCAGTGCTACGAAAGCGGGGGGGTTAGAGACCCAGTACTTC	CSATKAGGLETQYF
TRBD1	TRBV11-3	TRBJ1-2	few	TGTGCCAGCAGCTTACGGGACAGGGGGGCTCACACCTTC	CASSLRDRGAHTF
TRBD1	TRBV20-1	TRBJ2-3	-	TGCAGCCTCGGGACAGGGATAAGCACAGATACGCAGTATTTT	CSLGTGISTDTQYF
TRBD1	TRBV11-3	TRBJ2-7	-	TGTGCCAGCAGTTACCGGGACAGAGACTACGAGCAGTACTTC	CASSYRDRDYEQYF
-	TRBV7-9	TRBJ1-6	-	TGTGCCAGCAGCTTAGCGGGCAGTCGCTCACCCCTCCACTTT	CASSLAGSRSPLHF
-	TRBV2	TRBJ2-5	-	TGTGCCAGCAATGCGGGGCAAGAGACCCAGTACTTC	CASNAGQETQYF
TRBD2	TRBV2	TRBJ2-7	-	TGTGCCAGCAGTCTGAGCGGGAGTCTCTACGAGCAGTACTTC	CASSLSGSLYEQYF
TRBD2	TRBV2	TRBJ2-3	-	TGTGCCAGCAGTTCACTAGCGATTACAGATACGCAGTATTTT	CASSSLAITDTQYF
-	TRBV25-1	TRBJ2-4	-	TGTGCCAGCAGTGGACAGCTAGCCAAAAACATTCAGTACTTC	CASSGQLAKNIQYF
TRBD2	TRBV5-1	TRBJ2-7	few	TGCGCCAGCAGCCCCAGGACTAGCGGGATATACGAGCAGTACTTC	CASSPRTSGIYEQYF
-	TRBV7-2	TRBJ2-7	-	TGTGCCAGCAGCTTAGCTCCCGAGTCCTACGAGCAGTACTTC	CASSLAPESYEQYF
-	TRBV2	TRBJ1-1	-	TGTGCCATATATCGACAGTACACTGAAGCTTTCTTT	CAIYRQYTEAFF
-	TRBV20-1	TRBJ2-1	-	TGCAGTGCTGCAGTGCTCGGCGCCGAATACAATGAGCAGTTCTTC	CSAAVLGAEYNEQFF
-	TRBV11-2	TRBJ1-6	-	TGTGCCAGCAGTTCGGGAGTCACCTATAATTCACCCCTCCACTTT	CASSSGVTYNSPLHF
-	TRBV27	TRBJ1-2	few	TGTGCCAGCAGTTTTGCCCGAAAACAAGGCAACCATAACTATGGCTACACCTTC	CASSFARKQGNHNYGYTF
-	TRBV7-2	TRBJ1-2	-	TGTGCCAGCAGCTTAAATTATGGCTACACCTTC	CASSLNYGYTF
TRBD2	TRBV20-1	TRBJ2-1	-	TGCAGTGCTTGGTCCGGGACTAGCGTCGATGAGCAGTTCTTC	CSAWSGTSVDEQFF
TRBD1	TRBV20-1	TRBJ2-7	-	TGCAGTGCTAGAGGAAAGGGACAGGGGATAACCTACGAGCAGTACTTC	CSARGKGQGITYEQYF
TRBD1	TRBV10-3	TRBJ1-3	few	TGTGCCATCAGTCAACCCGGGGACAGCTCTGGAAACACCATATATTTT	CAISQPGDSSGNTIYF
-	TRBV7-2	TRBJ2-5	few	TGTGCCAGCAGCTTAGTGTACCGGGGGACCCAGTACTTC	CASSLVYRGTQYF
-	TRBV18	TRBJ1-1	-	TGTGCCAGCTCACCGGGGGGACACTTGAACACTGAAGCTTTCTTT	CASSPGGHLNTEAFF
TRBD1	TRBV6-1	TRBJ1-5	once	TGTGCCAGCACCTCGGCCGACAGGGGACCTTATAGCAATCAGCCCCAGCATTTT	CASTSADRGPYSNQPQHF
-	TRBV24-1	TRBJ1-1	few	TGTGCCACCAGTGGGGCCGGAGCAGCGAACACTGAAGCTTTCTTT	CATSGAGAANTEAFF
-	TRBV11-2	TRBJ2-7	few	TGTGCCAGCAGCTCCCTATACTACGAGCAGTACTTC	CASSSLYYEQYF
-	TRBV12-3/TRBV12-4	TRBJ1-1	few	TGTGCCAGCAGTACCCGACAGGTTGAAGCTTTCTTT	CASSTRQVEAFF
TRBD1	TRBV19	TRBJ1-5	-	TGTGCCAGTAGTATAGACTGGAGACAGGGTGGTCAGCCCCAGCATTTT	CASSIDWRQGGQPQHF
TRBD2	TRBV11-3	TRBJ2-3	-	TGTGCCAGCAGCTTATTTCTAGCGGGAGTACTAGATACGCAGTATTTT	CASSLFLAGVLDTQYF
-	TRBV5-5	TRBJ1-1	-	TGTGCCAGCAGCTTTGATACGGGCACTGAAGCTTTCTTT	CASSFDTGTEAFF
-	TRBV28	TRBJ1-4	-	TGTGCCAGTCAAGCGGTAGGGGGTTTCACTAATGAAAAACTGTTTTTT	CASQAVGGFTNEKLFF
-	TRBV2	TRBJ2-1	-	TGTGCCAGCAGTGCTCGAAACAGAGCCTACAATGAGCAGTTCTTC	CASSARNRAYNEQFF
-	TRBV20-1	TRBJ1-6	-	TGCAGTGCTAGTCCGGACGCGACCGGGTCACCCCTCCACTTT	CSASPDATGSPLHF
TRBD1	TRBV7-2	TRBJ2-7	few	TGTGCCAGCAGCTTAATGGGACAGGGTACTTACGAGCAGTACTTC	CASSLMGQGTYEQYF
-	TRBV11-3	TRBJ2-1	-	TGTGCCAGCGGCCGACTCCGGGGGAGCTCCTACAATGAGCAGTTCTTC	CASGRLRGSSYNEQFF
-	TRBV28	TRBJ1-1	-	TGTGCCAGCAGTTTGGTAGGGGCAGACACTGAAGCTTTCTTT	CASSLVGADTEAFF
-	TRBV5-1	TRBJ2-7	-	TGCGCCAGCAGCTTGGTTGCAGGCTCCTACGAGCAGTACTTC	CASSLVAGSYEQYF